This T cell receptor (beta chain) was found in a study of blood T cell repertoires in COVID-19. Measured with immunoSEQ multiplex PCR; TCRdb has only the in-frame clones, and not every one. This sample carries over 60,000 clones, about 90% of them seen once, and the ten largest clones take 5% to 6%. V lost 5 bases to trimming and J lost 0 bases, with 10 bases between them. The CDR3 has 14 amino acids. Germline V gene sequence: CDR1 SGHVS, CDR2 FNYEAQ. Input material: peripheral blood. V usage is TRBV7-6 and J usage is TRBJ1-1; the D is unclear. The TCR sequence derives from a man aged 45-65 years with acute or convalescent COVID-19. DNA of the CDR3: TGTGCCAGCAGCCCGACTGGCCTGAACACTGAAGCTTTCTTT. Translating gives CASSPTGLNTEAFF.